What follows are 6 T cell receptor beta chains derived from one specimen sequenced in a study of shared clonotypes between healthy human individuals. Libraries were prepared by immunoSEQ multiplex PCR; TCRdb keeps only in-frame clonotypes and omits some of them. The table records hundreds of thousands of clones, more than 70% of them present only once. The sequencing sample was made of memory CD4+ T cells sorted from blood. Documented subset: CD45RA-negative fraction. These receptors all come from a woman in her twenties or thirties in good health.

This clone appeared a single time. The V and J genes are TRBV10-3 and TRBJ1-5, with 8 bases matching TRBD1. There are 14 residues in the CDR3. Germline-derived CDR1 and CDR2 are ENHRY and SYGVKD. The V and J ends lost 6 bases and 4 bases, in that order; junction bases with no gene match: 5. The CDR3 DNA reads as TGTGCCATCAGAGGGACAGGAAAGAATCAGCCCCAGCATTTT. Translation gives CAIRGTGKNQPQHF.

This clone was recorded only once. This rearrangement joins TRBV30 to TRBJ2-7, with TRBD2 matching 7 bases. The CDR3 totals 14 residues. V was pared by 2 bases and J by 2 bases, with 6 bases of the junction left unmatched. CDR1 is GTSNPN, CDR2 SVGIG, per germline (reference sequence). The CDR3 DNA follows: TGTGCCTGGAGTTTGAGCGGGGCCGCCTACGAGCAGTACTTC. It encodes CAWSLSGAAYEQYF.

The J gene is TRBJ2-2, the V gene TRBV29-1; D gene ambiguous. This CDR3 region has 14 residues. CDR1 SQVTM and CDR2 ANQGSEA come from the germline V gene. The ends were cut back, 4 bases at V and 5 bases at J, with 14 bases in the middle. This CDR3 reads CSVVLSVGTGELFF. As DNA, the CDR3 is TGCAGCGTTGTCCTGAGCGTAGGGACCGGGGAGCTGTTTTTT.

This chain joins TRBV11-3 and TRBJ2-1; TRBD1 is a possible D gene (5 bases). Germline-derived CDR1 and CDR2 are SGHNT and YENEEA. The CDR3 runs 15 residues. Trimming cost V 1 base and J 4 bases, with 11 bases left between them. CDR3 in amino acids: CASSLAWTPYNEQFF. The CDR3 DNA reads TGTGCCAGCAGCTTAGCATGGACACCATACAATGAGCAGTTCTTC.

J is TRBJ2-7 and V is TRBV5-1, with 9 bases fitting TRBD2. Unmatched junction bases numbered 2, after V lost 0 bases and J lost 4 bases. The germline gives CDR1 SGHRS, CDR2 YFSETQ. CDR3 size: 14 residues. CDR3 residues: CASSLVAGEYEQYF. CDR3 nucleotides: TGCGCCAGCAGCTTGGTAGCGGGAGAATACGAGCAGTACTTC.

The chain is built from TRBV5-1 and TRBJ1-1; TRBD1 might be the D (6 bases). The V end was cut by 7 bases, the J end by 2 bases, with 12 bases between. This CDR3 has 13 residues. Germline V CDR1 and CDR2: SGHRS, YFSETQ. The CDR3 coding sequence is TGCGCCAGCCGGCACAGGGTAAACACTGAAGCTTTCTTT. This translates into CASRHRVNTEAFF.